This T cell receptor (beta chain) originates from a study of blood T cell repertoires in COVID-19. As for the study in general: The United States, Italy and Spain were the sources of the acute and convalescent COVID-19 samples.

V shed 4 bases and J 3 bases; nucleotides not matched to a gene: 19. Germline CDR1 MDHEN, CDR2 SYDVKM. The CDR3 consists of 19 residues. Assay: immunoSEQ multiplex PCR; the TCRdb copy retains only in-frame clones and omits some. This table holds 95,000 to 100,000 clones, approximately 81% found once. Sequencing was done on a sample of peripheral blood. This sequence joins TRBV28 and TRBJ2-7; 9 positions match TRBD1. This sequence originates from a woman aged 70-85 years with active or convalescent COVID-19. The CDR3 spells CASSSPRILWTGEGYEQYF. The DNA of the CDR3 is TGTGCCAGCAGTTCACCCCGAATTCTCTGGACAGGGGAGGGCTACGAGCAGTACTTC.